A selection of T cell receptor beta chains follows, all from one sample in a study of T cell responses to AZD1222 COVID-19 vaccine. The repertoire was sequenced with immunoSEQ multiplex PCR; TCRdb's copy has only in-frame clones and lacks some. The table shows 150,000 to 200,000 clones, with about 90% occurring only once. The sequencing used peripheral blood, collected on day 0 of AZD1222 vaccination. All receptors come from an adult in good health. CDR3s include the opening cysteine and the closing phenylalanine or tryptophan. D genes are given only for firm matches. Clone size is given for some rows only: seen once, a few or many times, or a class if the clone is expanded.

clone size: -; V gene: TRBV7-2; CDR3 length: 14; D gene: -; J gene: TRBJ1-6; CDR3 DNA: TGTGCCAGCAGCCCTCGGGCTGATAATTCACCCCTCCACTTT; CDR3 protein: CASSPRADNSPLHF
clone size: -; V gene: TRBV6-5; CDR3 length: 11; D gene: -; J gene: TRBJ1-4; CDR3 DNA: TGTGCCAGCAGCTCGGGTGAAAAACTGTTTTTT; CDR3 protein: CASSSGEKLFF
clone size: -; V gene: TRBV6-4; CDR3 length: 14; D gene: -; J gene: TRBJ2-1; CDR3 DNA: TGTGCCAGCAGTGACGGGCAGGACTACAATGAGCAGTTCTTC; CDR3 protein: CASSDGQDYNEQFF
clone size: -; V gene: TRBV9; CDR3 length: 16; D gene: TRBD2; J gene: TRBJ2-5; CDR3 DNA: TGTGCCAGCAGCCCTCATCGGACTAGTCTGGGAGAGACCCAGTACTTC; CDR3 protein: CASSPHRTSLGETQYF
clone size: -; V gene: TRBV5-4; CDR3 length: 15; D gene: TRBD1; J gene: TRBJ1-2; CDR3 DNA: TGTGCCAGCAGCTTGGTAGGGGGCTATAGCTATGGCTACACCTTC; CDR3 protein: CASSLVGGYSYGYTF
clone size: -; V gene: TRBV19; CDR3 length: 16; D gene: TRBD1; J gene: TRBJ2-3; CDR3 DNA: TGTGCCAGTAGTCCCCAGCAGGGGGCGAAAACAGATACGCAGTATTTT; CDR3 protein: CASSPQQGAKTDTQYF
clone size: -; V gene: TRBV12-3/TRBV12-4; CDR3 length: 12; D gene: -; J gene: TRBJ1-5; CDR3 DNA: TGTGCCAGCAGTTTAATGGGTCAGCCCCAGCATTTT; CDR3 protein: CASSLMGQPQHF
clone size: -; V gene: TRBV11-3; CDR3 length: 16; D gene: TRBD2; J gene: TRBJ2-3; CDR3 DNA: TGTGCCAGCAGCCCCCGCCTAGCGGGCCCGGGGGTTACGCAGTATTTT; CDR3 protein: CASSPRLAGPGVTQYF
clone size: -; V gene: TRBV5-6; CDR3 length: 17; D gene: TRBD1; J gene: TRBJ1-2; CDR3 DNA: TGTGCCAGCAGTCTACCTATTCCGGGACAGGGGGCCTTTGGCTACACCTTC; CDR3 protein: CASSLPIPGQGAFGYTF
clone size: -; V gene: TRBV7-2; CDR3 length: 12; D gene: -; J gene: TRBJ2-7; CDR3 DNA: TGTGCCAGCAGCTTACCCCCTACGGAGCAGTACTTC; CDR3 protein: CASSLPPTEQYF
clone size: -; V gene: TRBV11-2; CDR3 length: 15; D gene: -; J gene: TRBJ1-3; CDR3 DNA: TGTGCCAGCAGCTTAACTCTTGACAGTGGGAACACCATATATTTT; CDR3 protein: CASSLTLDSGNTIYF
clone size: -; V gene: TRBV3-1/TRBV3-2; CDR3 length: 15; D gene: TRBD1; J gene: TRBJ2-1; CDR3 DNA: TGTGCCAGCAGCCAGTGGGACAGGGGAAATGGTGAGCAGTTCTTC; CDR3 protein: CASSQWDRGNGEQFF
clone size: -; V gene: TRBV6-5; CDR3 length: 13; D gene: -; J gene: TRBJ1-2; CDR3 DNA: TGTGCCAGCCTCCGATTCAGGAACTATGGCTACACCTTC; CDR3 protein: CASLRFRNYGYTF
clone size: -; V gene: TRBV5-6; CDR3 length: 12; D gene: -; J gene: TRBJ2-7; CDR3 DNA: TGTGCCAGCAGCGCCGGGGCCGACGAGCAGTACTTC; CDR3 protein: CASSAGADEQYF
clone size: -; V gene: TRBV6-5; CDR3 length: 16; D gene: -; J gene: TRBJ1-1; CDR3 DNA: TGTGCCAGCAGTTACGCGGGGAGACCCAAGAACACTGAAGCTTTCTTT; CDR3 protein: CASSYAGRPKNTEAFF
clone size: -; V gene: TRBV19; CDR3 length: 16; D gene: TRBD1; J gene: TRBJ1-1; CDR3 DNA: TGTGCCAGTAGGGCCGGGACAGGGGACATGAACACTGAAGCTTTCTTT; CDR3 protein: CASRAGTGDMNTEAFF
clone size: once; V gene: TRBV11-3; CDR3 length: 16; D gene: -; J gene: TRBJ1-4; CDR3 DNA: TGTGCCAGCAGCTTAGATGTAGCGGGGTCAGGTGAAAAACTGTTTTTT; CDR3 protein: CASSLDVAGSGEKLFF
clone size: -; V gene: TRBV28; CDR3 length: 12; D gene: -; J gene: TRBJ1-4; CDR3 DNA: TGTGCCAGCAGCCAGGCGTTACAGATACTGTTTTTT; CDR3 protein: CASSQALQILFF
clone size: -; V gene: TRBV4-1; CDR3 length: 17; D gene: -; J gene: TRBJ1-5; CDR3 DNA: TGCGCCAGCAGCCAAGGGGTTGCCGGAATGTATCATCAGCCCCAGCATTTT; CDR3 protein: CASSQGVAGMYHQPQHF
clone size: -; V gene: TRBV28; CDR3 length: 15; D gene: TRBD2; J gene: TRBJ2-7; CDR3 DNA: TGTGCCAGCAGTGAAATACTAGCGGGAGTCTACGAGCAGTACTTC; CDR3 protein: CASSEILAGVYEQYF
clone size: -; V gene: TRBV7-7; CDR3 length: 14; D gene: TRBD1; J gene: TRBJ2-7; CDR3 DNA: TGTGCTAGCAGCTCGGACAGGGGTGACTACGAGCAGTACTTC; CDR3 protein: CASSSDRGDYEQYF
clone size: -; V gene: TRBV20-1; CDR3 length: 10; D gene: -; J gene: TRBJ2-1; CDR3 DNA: TGCAGTGGAGCAAATAATGAGCAGTTCTTC; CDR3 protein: CSGANNEQFF
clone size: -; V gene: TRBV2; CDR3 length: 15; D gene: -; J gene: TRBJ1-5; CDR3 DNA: TGTGCCAGCAGTCTACCCGAGGCAAGCAATCAGCCCCAGCATTTT; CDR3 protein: CASSLPEASNQPQHF
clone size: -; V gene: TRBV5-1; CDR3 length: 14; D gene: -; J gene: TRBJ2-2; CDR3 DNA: TGCGCCAGCAGCCACCAGGGTGACACCGGGGAGCTGTTTTTT; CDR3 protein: CASSHQGDTGELFF
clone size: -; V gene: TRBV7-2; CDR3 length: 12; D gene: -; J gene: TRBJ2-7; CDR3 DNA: TGTGCCAGCAGCTCGACAGTTTTTACGCAGTACTTC; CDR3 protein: CASSSTVFTQYF
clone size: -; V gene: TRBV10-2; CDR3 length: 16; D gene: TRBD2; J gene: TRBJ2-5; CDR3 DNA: TGCGCCAGCAGTGAGTCCCTAGCGGGGGGGCAAGAGACCCAGTACTTC; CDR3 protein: CASSESLAGGQETQYF
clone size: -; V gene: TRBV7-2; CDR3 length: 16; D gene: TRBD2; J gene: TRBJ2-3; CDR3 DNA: TGTGCCAGCAGCTTAGGACTAGCGGGGAAGACAGATACGCAGTATTTT; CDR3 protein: CASSLGLAGKTDTQYF
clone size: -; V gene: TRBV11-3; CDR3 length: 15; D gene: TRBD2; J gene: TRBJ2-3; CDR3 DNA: TGTGCCAGCAGCTTACGGCGGGGGGCCACAGATACGCAGTATTTT; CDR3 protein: CASSLRRGATDTQYF
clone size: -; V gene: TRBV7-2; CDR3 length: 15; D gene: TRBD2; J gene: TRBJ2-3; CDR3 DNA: TGTGCCAGCAGCTTATCACTAGCGGGGGCGGATACGCAGTATTTT; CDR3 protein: CASSLSLAGADTQYF
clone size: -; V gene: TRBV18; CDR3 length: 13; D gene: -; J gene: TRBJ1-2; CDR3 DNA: TGTGCCAGCTCACCAGGGGCGATGGATGGCTACACCTTC; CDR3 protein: CASSPGAMDGYTF
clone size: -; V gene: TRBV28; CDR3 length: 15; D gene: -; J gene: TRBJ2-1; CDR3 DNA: TGTGCCAGCAGTTCAGGGGACCTTGGATCGCGTGAGCAGTTCTTC; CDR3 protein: CASSSGDLGSREQFF
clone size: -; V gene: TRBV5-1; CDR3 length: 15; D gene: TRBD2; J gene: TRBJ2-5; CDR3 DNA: TGCGCCAGCAGCCTGGGACTAGCAACACAAGAGACCCAGTACTTC; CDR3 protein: CASSLGLATQETQYF
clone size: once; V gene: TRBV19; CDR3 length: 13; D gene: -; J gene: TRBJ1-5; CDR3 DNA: TGTGCCAGTAGTATGCAGAAGAATCAGCCCCAGCATTTT; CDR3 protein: CASSMQKNQPQHF